The entry that follows covers one TCR beta chain sequence. The antigen is undetermined. This sample was included in a study of PD-1 blockade in classical Hodgkin lymphoma. Study overall: Treatment was intravenous nivolumab, 3 mg/kg every 2 weeks, until progression. Broader study findings: Later analyses included only patients treated at least 1 year post-ASCT. As was reported, newly diagnosed patients showed lower baseline TCR diversity than healthy donors did.

Generated by immunoSEQ multiplex PCR, the TCRdb table keeps only in-frame clones and is missing some. The table has tens of thousands of clones, roughly four fifths seen once; the top ten hold about 17%. Germline V CDR1 and CDR2: ENHRY, SYGVKD. This CDR3 has 13 amino acids. Trimming removed 4 bases from V and 5 bases from J; junction bases left unmatched: 3. Specified time point: cycle 4 day 1 (C4D1), after more than five weeks of nivolumab. Brentuximab vedotin exposure varied, and every patient relapsed after autologous stem cell transplantation. The clonotype was recovered from a human donor with classical Hodgkin lymphoma. The rearrangement links TRBV10-3 to TRBJ2-3; 7 nucleotides match TRBD1. The sequencing used peripheral blood mononuclear cells (PBMCs), collected before the fourth cycle of nivolumab. The CDR3 protein is CAISGTGGDTQYF. The DNA for the CDR3 is TGTGCCATCAGTGGGACAGGAGGAGATACGCAGTATTTT.